This T cell receptor beta chain derives from a study of shared clonotypes between healthy human individuals. The V end lost 1 base, the J end lost 5 bases, and 15 bases lay between the germline ends. The CDR3 has 15 amino acids. Germline V gene sequence: CDR1 SGHAT, CDR2 FQNNGV. As processed by the authors: With immunoSEQ giving junction-only sequences and no quality scores, filtering differed. TCRdb's table, derived via immunoSEQ multiplex PCR, lists solely in-frame clones and lacks some. D and trimming were read from the DNA, whereas the V and J calls and clone size are those reported in that table. Of around 1.1 million clones in the sample, 70% to 85% were seen once. Naive CD4+ cells were CD45RA-selected; the remaining cells were memory. For this clone: The antigen is not known.

Notes on the study in general: Unshared clonotypes carried lower generation probabilities than those common to all four donors. Naive subsets generally had larger estimated richness than memory subsets.

What was sequenced was memory CD4+ T cells from PBMCs. Subset given: CD45RA-negative fraction. The V and J genes are TRBV11-2 and TRBJ2-7, with D possibly TRBD2 on 6 matching bases. This receptor was taken from a man aged 18 to 29 in good health. Some clones in this sample may be carry-over from other donors' samples. CDR3 region: CASSLGGGLRHEQYF. The CDR3 region has the DNA TGTGCCAGCAGCTTAGGGGGAGGCCTACGCCACGAGCAGTACTTC. The complete variable domain, with remaining parts taken from reference TRBV11-2 and TRBJ2-7, reads EAGVAQSPRYKIIEKRQSVAFWCNPISGHATLYWYQQILGQGPKLLIQFQNNGVVDDSQLPKDRFSAERLKGVDSTLKIQPAKLEDSAVYLCASSLGGGLRHEQYFGPGTRLTVT.